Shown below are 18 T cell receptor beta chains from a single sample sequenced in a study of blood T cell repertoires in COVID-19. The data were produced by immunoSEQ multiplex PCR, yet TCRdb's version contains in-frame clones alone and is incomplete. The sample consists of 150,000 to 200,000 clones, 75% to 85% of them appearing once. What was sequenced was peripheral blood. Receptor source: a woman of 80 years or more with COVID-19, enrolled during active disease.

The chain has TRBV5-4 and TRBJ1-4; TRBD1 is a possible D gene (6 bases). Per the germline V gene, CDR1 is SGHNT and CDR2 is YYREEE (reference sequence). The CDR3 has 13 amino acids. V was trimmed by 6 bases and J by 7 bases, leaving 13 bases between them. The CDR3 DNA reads TGTGCCAGCAACCTACAGGGTGTTGAAAAACTGTTTTTT. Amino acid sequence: CASNLQGVEKLFF.

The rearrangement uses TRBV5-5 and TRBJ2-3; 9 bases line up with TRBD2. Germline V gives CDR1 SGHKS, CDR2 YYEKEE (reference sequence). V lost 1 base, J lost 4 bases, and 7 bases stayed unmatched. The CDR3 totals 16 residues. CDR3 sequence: CASSLSASGDADTQYF. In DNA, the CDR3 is TGTGCCAGCAGCTTGTCGGCTAGCGGGGATGCAGATACGCAGTATTTT.

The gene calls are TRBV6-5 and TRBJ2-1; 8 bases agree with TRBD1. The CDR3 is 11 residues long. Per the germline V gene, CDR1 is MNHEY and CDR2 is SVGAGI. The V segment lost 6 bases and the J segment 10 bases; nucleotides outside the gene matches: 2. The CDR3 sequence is CASRRDREQFF. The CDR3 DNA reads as TGTGCCAGCAGGCGGGACAGGGAGCAGTTCTTC.

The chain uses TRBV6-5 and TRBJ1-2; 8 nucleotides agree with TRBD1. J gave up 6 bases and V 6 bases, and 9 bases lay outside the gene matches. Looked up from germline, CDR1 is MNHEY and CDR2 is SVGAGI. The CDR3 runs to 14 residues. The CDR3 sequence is CASSRDRPGDGYTF. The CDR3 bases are TGTGCCAGCAGCCGGGACAGGCCCGGTGATGGCTACACCTTC.

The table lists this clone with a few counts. The CDR3 spells CASSLFLAGGGSYNEQFF. In DNA, the CDR3 is TGCGCCAGCAGCTTGTTCCTAGCGGGAGGCGGGTCCTACAATGAGCAGTTCTTC. This sequence joins TRBV5-1 and TRBJ2-1, with 11 bases matching TRBD2. Germline V CDR1 and CDR2: SGHRS, YFSETQ. V trimming: 1 base; J trimming: 1 base; junction bases outside the gene matches: 7. The CDR3 has 18 residues.

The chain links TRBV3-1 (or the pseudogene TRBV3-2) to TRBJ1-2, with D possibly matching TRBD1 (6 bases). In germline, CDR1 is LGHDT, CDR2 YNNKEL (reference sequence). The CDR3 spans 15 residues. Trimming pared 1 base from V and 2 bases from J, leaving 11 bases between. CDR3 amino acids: CASSQVHTGNYGYTF. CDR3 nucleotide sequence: TGTGCCAGCAGCCAAGTTCACACAGGGAACTATGGCTACACCTTC.

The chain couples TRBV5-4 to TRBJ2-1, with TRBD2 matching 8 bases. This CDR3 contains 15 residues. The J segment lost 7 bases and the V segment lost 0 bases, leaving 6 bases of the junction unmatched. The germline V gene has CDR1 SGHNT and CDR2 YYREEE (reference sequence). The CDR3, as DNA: TGTGCCAGCAGCTTGGTCCCGGGAGGGCGAAATGAGCAGTTCTTC. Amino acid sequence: CASSLVPGGRNEQFF.

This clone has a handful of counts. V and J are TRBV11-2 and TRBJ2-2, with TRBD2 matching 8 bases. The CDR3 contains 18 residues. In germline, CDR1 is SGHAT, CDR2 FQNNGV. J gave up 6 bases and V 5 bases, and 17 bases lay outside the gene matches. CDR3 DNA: TGTGCCAGCAGCGCCGGGGGGGCCCTTCCGTTTCCCTCCGGGGAGCTGTTTTTT. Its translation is CASSAGGALPFPSGELFF.

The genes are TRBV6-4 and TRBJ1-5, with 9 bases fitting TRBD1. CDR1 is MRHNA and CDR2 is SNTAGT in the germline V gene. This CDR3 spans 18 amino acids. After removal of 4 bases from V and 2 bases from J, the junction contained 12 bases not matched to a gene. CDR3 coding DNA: TGTGCCAGCAGTGCCAAGGACAGGGGATCCCCATGCAATCAGCCCCAGCATTTT. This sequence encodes CASSAKDRGSPCNQPQHF.

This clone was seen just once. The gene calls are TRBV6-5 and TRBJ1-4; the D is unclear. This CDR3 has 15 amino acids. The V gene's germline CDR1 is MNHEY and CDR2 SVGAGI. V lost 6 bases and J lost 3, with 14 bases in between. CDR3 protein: CASRSGGRANEKLFF. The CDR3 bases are TGTGCCAGCAGAAGCGGAGGGAGAGCTAATGAAAAACTGTTTTTT.

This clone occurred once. This CDR3 reads CASSIDKGYGYTF. Here the CDR3 DNA reads TGTGCCAGTAGTATTGACAAGGGGTATGGCTACACCTTC. The chain carries TRBV19 and TRBJ1-2, with a tentative D call TRBD1 (5 bases). The CDR3 is made up of 13 amino acids. Trimming pared 3 bases from V and 5 bases from J, leaving 10 bases between. The germline CDR1 and CDR2 sequences are LNHDA and SQIVND (reference sequence).

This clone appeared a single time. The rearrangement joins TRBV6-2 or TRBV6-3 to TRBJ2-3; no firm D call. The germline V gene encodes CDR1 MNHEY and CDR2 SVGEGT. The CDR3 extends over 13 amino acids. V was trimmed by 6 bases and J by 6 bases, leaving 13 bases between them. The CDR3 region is CASSPSAEDTQYF. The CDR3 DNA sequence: TGTGCCAGCAGCCCCAGCGCTGAGGATACGCAGTATTTT.

The DNA of the CDR3 is TGTGCCAGCTCACCATCCGGGGGGCTCAATTCACCCCTCCACTTT. This codes for CASSPSGGLNSPLHF. The genes are TRBV18 and TRBJ1-6; maybe TRBD1 (6 bases). The CDR3 sequence is 15 residues long. V was pared by 2 bases and J by 7 bases, with 12 bases between. Germline V gene lookup returns CDR1 KGHSH and CDR2 LQKENI.

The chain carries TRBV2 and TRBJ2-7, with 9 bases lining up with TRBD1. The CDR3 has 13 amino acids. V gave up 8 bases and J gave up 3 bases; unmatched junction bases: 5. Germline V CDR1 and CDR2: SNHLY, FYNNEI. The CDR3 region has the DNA TGTGCCAGCGGGGGACAGGGATTCTACGAGCAGTACTTC. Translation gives CASGGQGFYEQYF.

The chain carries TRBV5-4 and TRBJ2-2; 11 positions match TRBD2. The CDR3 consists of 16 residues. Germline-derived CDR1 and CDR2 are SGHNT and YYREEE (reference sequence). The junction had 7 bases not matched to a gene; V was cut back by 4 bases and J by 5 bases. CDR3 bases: TGTGCCAGCAGCCCGGTAGCGGGAGGGGGAACCGGGGAGCTGTTTTTT. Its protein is CASSPVAGGGTGELFF.

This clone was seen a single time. The CDR3 region is CASSLDQAAPRSYEQYF. For the CDR3, the DNA is TGCGCCAGCAGCTTGGACCAGGCAGCCCCGCGCTCCTACGAGCAGTACTTC. This chain connects TRBV5-1 to TRBJ2-7; D not resolved. Germline V gene sequence: CDR1 SGHRS, CDR2 YFSETQ. This CDR3 contains 17 residues. Trimming cost V 0 bases and J 0 bases, with 16 bases left between them.

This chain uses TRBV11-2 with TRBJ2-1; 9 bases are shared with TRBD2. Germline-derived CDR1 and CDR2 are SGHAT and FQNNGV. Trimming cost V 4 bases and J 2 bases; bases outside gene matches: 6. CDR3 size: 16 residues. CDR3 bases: TGTGCCAGCAGCTCACCGGGACTAGCCCCCTACAATGAGCAGTTCTTC. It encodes CASSSPGLAPYNEQFF. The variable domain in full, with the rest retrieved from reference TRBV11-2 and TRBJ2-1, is EAGVAQSPRYKIIEKRQSVAFWCNPISGHATLYWYQQILGQGPKLLIQFQNNGVVDDSQLPKDRFSAERLKGVDSTLKIQPAKLEDSAVYLCASSSPGLAPYNEQFFGPGTRLTVL.

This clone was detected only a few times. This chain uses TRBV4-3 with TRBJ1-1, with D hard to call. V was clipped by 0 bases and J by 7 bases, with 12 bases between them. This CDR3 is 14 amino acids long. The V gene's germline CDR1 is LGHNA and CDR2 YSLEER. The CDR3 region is CASSQDGQSYEAFF. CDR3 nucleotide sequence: TGCGCCAGCAGCCAAGATGGGCAGAGCTATGAAGCTTTCTTT.